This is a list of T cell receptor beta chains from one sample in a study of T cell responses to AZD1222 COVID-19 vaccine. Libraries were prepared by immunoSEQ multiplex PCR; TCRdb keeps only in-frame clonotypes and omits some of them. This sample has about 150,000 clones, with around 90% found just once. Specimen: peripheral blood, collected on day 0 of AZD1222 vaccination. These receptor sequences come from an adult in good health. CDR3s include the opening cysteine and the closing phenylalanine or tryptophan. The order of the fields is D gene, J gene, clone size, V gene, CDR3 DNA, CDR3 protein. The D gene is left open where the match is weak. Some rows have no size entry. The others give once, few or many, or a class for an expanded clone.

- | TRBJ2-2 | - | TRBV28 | TGTGCCAGCAGTCTGCCACAGGGTACTACAGGGGAGCTGTTTTTT | CASSLPQGTTGELFF
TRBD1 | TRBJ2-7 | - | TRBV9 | TGTGCCAGCAGCGTAGACAGGGGCCACGAGCAGTACTTC | CASSVDRGHEQYF
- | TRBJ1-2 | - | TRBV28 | TGTGCCAGCAGCCTCCAGCGTCAGGGTGGCTACACCTTC | CASSLQRQGGYTF
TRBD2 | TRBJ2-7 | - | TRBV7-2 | TGTGCCAGCAGCTGGAGCGGGGGGCTCTCTGAAGAGCAGTACTTC | CASSWSGGLSEEQYF
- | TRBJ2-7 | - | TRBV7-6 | TGTGCCAGCAGCCTGTCGGGCGCCCTGTCCCACGAGCAGTACTTC | CASSLSGALSHEQYF
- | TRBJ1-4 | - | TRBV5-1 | TGCGCCAGCAGCTTGATGGGGCCCGCTAATGAAAAACTGTTTTTT | CASSLMGPANEKLFF
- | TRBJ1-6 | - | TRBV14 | TGTGCCAGCAGCCAAGATCGGGGACTATATGCGGCCCTCCACTTT | CASSQDRGLYAALHF
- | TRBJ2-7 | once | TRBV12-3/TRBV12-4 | TGTGCCAGCAGTTCCTCAGGGGCGGAGCAGTACTTC | CASSSSGAEQYF
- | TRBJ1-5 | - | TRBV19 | TGTGCCAGTAGTATTAGTGGCTTGGGCGGCAATCAGCCCCAGCATTTT | CASSISGLGGNQPQHF
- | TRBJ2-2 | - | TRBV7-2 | TGTGCCAGCAGCTTTGCAGCGGTTAACACCGGGGAGCTGTTTTTT | CASSFAAVNTGELFF
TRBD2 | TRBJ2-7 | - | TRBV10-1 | TGCGCCAGCAGTGCCGCGGGAGGGCCGGGAGAGCAGTACTTC | CASSAAGGPGEQYF
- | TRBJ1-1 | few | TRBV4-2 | TGTGCCAGCAGCAGGGTAATCGGCACTGAAGCTTTCTTT | CASSRVIGTEAFF
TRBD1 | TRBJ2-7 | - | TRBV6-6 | TGTGCCAGCAGCAGGGGGTTCTCCTACGAGCAGTACTTC | CASSRGFSYEQYF
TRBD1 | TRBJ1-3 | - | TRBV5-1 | TGCGCCAGCAGCCCCGCGATAGGGCTATCAGGGGGTTTGTTCTCTGGAAACACCATATATTTT | CASSPAIGLSGGLFSGNTIYF
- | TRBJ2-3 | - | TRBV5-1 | TGCGCCAGCAGCTTGGGGACTCCTAGCACAGATACGCAGTATTTT | CASSLGTPSTDTQYF
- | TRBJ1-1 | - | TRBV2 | TGTGCCAGCCTAGGGAACACTGAAGCTTTCTTT | CASLGNTEAFF
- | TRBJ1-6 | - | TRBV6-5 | TGTGCCGGGACTTGGGGAAATTCACCCCTCCACTTT | CAGTWGNSPLHF
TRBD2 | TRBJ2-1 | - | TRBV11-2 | TGTGCCAGCAGCCTCCTACTAGCGGGGGGACATAATGAGCAGTTCTTC | CASSLLLAGGHNEQFF
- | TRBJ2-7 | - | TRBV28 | TGTGCCAGCAGCCCAGGGGCCCTTTTCCACGAGCAGTACTTC | CASSPGALFHEQYF
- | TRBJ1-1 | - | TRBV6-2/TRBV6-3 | TGTGCCAGCAGCGATCCCGGGACCAAAAACACTGAAGCTTTCTTT | CASSDPGTKNTEAFF
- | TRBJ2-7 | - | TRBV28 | TGTGCCAGCAGACCCGGGGCCATCAACTACGAGCAGTACTTC | CASRPGAINYEQYF
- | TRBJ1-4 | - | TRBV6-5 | TGTGCCAGCAGCGGGGCTACCGGGGGTGAAAAACTGTTTTTT | CASSGATGGEKLFF
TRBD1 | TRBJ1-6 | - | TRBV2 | TGTGCCAGCAGTGACCCTACAGGGGAAAACGATAATTCACCCCTCCACTTT | CASSDPTGENDNSPLHF
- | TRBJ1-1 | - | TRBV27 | TGTGCCAGCAGTTTAAGTTATCTGGGTCAGGACACTGAAGCTTTCTTT | CASSLSYLGQDTEAFF
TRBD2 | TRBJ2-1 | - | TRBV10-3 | TGTGCCATCAGTGTAACGGCGGGGGGGAGGAATGAGCAGTTCTTC | CAISVTAGGRNEQFF
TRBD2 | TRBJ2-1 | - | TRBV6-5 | TGTGCCAGCAGTTTCTCTCTAGCGGGGAAGTACAATGAGCAGTTCTTC | CASSFSLAGKYNEQFF
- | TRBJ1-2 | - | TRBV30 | TGTGCCTGGACCCCTCTGCAAACTAACTATGGCTACACCTTC | CAWTPLQTNYGYTF
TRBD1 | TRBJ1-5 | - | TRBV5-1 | TGCGCCAGCAGCATGGGTGGGACAGGAGCCAATCAGCCCCAGCATTTT | CASSMGGTGANQPQHF
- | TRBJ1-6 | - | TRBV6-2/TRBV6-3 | TGTGCCAGCAGTTTAGCGACCGGGGCACCCCTCCACTTT | CASSLATGAPLHF
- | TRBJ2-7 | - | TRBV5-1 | TGCGCCAGCAGCTTGAGGACCCAGGGTCGAGCTACCTACGAGCAGTACTTC | CASSLRTQGRATYEQYF
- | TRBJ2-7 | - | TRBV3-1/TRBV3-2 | TGTGCCAGCAGCCAAGAAGGGACCCGGCAGGAGCAGTACTTC | CASSQEGTRQEQYF
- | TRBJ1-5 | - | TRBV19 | TGTGCCAGTAGTATTGCTGGGTTCAATCAGCCCCAGCATTTT | CASSIAGFNQPQHF
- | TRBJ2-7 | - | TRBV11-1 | TGTGCCAGCAGCTCAATTGGAGACTCCTACGAGCAGTACTTC | CASSSIGDSYEQYF
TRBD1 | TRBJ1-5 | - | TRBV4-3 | TGCGCCAGCAGCCAAGATTTCCCAGCAGGGGGTCAGCCCCAGCATTTT | CASSQDFPAGGQPQHF
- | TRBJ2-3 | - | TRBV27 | TGTGCCAGCAGTTTGGGGGATACGCAGTATTTT | CASSLGDTQYF
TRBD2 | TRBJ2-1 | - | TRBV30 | TGTGCCTGGAGTTTAGCGGGAGACTCCTACAATGAGCAGTTCTTC | CAWSLAGDSYNEQFF
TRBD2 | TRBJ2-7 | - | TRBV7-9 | TGTGCCAGCAGCCCGTTAAGCGGGGCATCCTACGAGCAGTACTTC | CASSPLSGASYEQYF
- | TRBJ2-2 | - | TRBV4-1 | TGCGCCAGCAGCCAAGATCCGGGCGGGGAGCTGTTTTTT | CASSQDPGGELFF
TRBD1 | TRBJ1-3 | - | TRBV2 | TGTGCCAGCAGTGGACAGGGATTCTCTGGAAACACCATATATTTT | CASSGQGFSGNTIYF
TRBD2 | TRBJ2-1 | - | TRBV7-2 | TGTGCCAGCACCCACCCGGGGGGGGGCTCCTACAATGAGCAGTTCTTC | CASTHPGGGSYNEQFF
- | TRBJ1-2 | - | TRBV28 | TGTGCCAGCAGTTTAGAGGGAGGGTTGGGTGGCTACACCTTC | CASSLEGGLGGYTF
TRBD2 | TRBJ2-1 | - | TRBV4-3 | TGCGCCAGCAGCCAGGAAGCGGGAAACTCCTACAATGAGCAGTTCTTC | CASSQEAGNSYNEQFF
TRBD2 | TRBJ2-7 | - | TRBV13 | TGTGCCAGCAGCTTAAGACTAGCGGGAACCTACGAGCAGTACTTC | CASSLRLAGTYEQYF
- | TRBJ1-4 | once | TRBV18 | TGTGCCAGCTCACCCACGTTGGGTGAAAAACTGTTTTTT | CASSPTLGEKLFF
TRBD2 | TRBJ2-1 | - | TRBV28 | TGTGCCAGTCCCCCTCGGGGTAGCGGGAGTGTCTACAATGAGCAGTTCTTC | CASPPRGSGSVYNEQFF
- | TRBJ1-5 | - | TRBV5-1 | TGCGCCAGCAGCTTGGCCGGAACTAGCAATCAGCCCCAGCATTTT | CASSLAGTSNQPQHF
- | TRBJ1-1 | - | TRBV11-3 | TGTGCCAGCAGCTTTATACGGGGAGGGACTGAAGCTTTCTTT | CASSFIRGGTEAFF
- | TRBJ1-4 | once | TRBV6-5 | TGTGCCAGCAGTAGAAACAGGGCAGTAGGGGAAAAACTGTTTTTT | CASSRNRAVGEKLFF
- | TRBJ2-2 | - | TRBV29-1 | TGCAGCGTTTTGGACAGGAACACCGGGGAGCTGTTTTTT | CSVLDRNTGELFF
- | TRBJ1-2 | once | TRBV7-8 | TGTGCCAGCAGCCCCGGAGGAGGTCATGGCTACACCTTC | CASSPGGGHGYTF
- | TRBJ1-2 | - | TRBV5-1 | TGCGCCAGCAGCTTGGTAACAGGCTATGGCTACACCTTC | CASSLVTGYGYTF
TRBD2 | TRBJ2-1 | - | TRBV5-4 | TGTGCCAGCAGCCTCTCGGGGGGCTCCTACAATGAGCAGTTCTTC | CASSLSGGSYNEQFF
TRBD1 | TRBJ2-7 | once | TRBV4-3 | TGCGCCAGCAGCGCTCGGGACAGTTCCTACGAGCAGTACTTC | CASSARDSSYEQYF
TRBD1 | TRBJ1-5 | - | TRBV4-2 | TGTGCCAGCAGCCAATCGCTGGGACAGGGAAGCCTCCAGACCCGAAAAAATCAGCCCCAGCATTTT | CASSQSLGQGSLQTRKNQPQHF
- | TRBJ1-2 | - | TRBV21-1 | TGTGCCAGCAGCAACAGGAGACGCTATGGCTACACCTTC | CASSNRRRYGYTF
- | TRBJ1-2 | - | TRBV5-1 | TGCGCCAGCAGCTTGGAGGGTGATGGCTACACCTTC | CASSLEGDGYTF
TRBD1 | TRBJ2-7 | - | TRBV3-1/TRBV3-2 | TGTGCCAGCAGCCATCTACCATTAAGACAGGGGGCGGAATACGAGCAGTACTTC | CASSHLPLRQGAEYEQYF